One T cell receptor beta chain is described in this entry. This entry is derived from a study of blood T cell repertoires in COVID-19. The overall study: COVID-19 samples collected from the United States, Italy and Spain covered acute and convalescent phases. From T cells, B-cell-depleted T cells, or PBMCs came the material, which was cDNA or gDNA.

TCRdb's copy holds only in-frame clones and misses some; the assay was immunoSEQ multiplex PCR. The data hold about 110,000 clones, with 60% to 85% observed a single time. In Seattle, patients joined the study during active infection and were tracked longitudinally. In germline, CDR1 is LGHDT, CDR2 YNNKEL (reference sequence). Trimming left V 0 bases short and J 6 bases short, with 9 bases between. CDR3 length: 14 amino acids. Sequenced: peripheral blood. The rearrangement uses TRBV3-1 (or the pseudogene TRBV3-2) and TRBJ1-5; the D gene is possibly TRBD1 (6 bases). This TCR was recovered from an elderly man with COVID-19, enrolled during active disease. This chain's CDR3 is CASSQEGQRQPQHF. The DNA for the CDR3 is TGTGCCAGCAGCCAAGAAGGACAGCGTCAGCCCCAGCATTTT.